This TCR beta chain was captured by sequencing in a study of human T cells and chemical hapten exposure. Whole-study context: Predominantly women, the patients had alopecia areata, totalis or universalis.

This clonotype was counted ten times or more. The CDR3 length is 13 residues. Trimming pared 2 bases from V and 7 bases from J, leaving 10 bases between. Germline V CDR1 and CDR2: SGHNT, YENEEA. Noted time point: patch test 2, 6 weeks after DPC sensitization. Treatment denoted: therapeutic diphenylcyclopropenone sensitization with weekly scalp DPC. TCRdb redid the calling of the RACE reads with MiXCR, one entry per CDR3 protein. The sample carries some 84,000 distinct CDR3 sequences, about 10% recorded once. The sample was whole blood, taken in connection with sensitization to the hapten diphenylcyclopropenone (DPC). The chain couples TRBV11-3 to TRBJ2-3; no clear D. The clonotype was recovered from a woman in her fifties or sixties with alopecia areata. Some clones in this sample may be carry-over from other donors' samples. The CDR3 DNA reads TGTGCCAGCAGCTTACCATCCTCCCATACGCAGTATTTT. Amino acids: CASSLPSSHTQYF.